This TCR beta chain originates from a study of T-cell memory formation after mild COVID-19. The germline gives CDR1 SGHVS, CDR2 FNYEAQ. Trimming took 7 bases from V and 4 from J, leaving 16 bases between them. This CDR3 contains 14 residues. As regards this clonotype: Its antigen is still unknown.

TCRdb reanalysed the 5' RACE reads using MiXCR and keeps one entry per CDR3 protein. Here the sample spans more than 300,000 distinct CDR3 sequences, roughly an eighth being singletons. Broader study findings: Researchers found some responding clones in pre-infection memory, a sign that cross-reactive memory joined.

The sequenced sample consisted of PBMCs or a T cell subset sorted from them (not recorded which). This sequence originates from a young man who had mild COVID-19 (a few samples of this study predate the infection). Cell type and time point are not known. The chain couples TRBV7-6 to TRBJ2-5; no clear D. The DNA of the CDR3 is TGTGCCAGCACTCGCTTGAACGCCCCAGAGACCCAGTACTTC. Its protein is CASTRLNAPETQYF.